The TCR beta chain described here comes from a study of siplizumab effects on memory and regulatory T cells. Study findings and constraints: Unstimulated subsets were the mapping target of only a minor fraction of alloreactive clones. The study found naive T cells seemingly more diverse than memory cells and seemingly major alloresponse contributors. Versus 25% to 30% in controls, the mappable alloreactive CD4+ clones averaged nearly 70% Treg-derived with siplizumab.

Around 94,000 TCR templates underwent assay in each sample. Method: immunoSEQ multiplex PCR; TCRdb's copy keeps in-frame clones and lacks some. Altogether approximately 120,000 clones are present, 90% to 95% being singletons, with the ten largest covering under 0.75%. Points on this clone: Its antigen is not identified.

This TCR derives from a human donor in good health. The material sequenced was Tregs sorted from blood.

CDR3 DNA: TGTGCCACCAGCAGAAGACTGGATGTCTACGAGCAGTACTTC. Residues: CATSRRLDVYEQYF. The chain joins TRBV15 to TRBJ2-7, with D uncertain. Trimming shortened V by 2 bases and J by 3 bases, and 11 bases separated the two germline ends. The CDR3 loop spans 14 amino acids. Germline CDR1 and CDR2: LNHNV and YYDKDF (reference sequence).